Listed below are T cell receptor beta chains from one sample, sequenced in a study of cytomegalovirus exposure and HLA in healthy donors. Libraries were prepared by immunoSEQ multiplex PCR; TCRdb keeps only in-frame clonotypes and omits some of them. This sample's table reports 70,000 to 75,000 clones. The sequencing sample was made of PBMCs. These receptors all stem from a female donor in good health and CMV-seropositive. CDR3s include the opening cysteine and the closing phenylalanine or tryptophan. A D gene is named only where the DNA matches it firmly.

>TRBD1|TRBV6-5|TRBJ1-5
CASSYSWGQGNQPQHF
TGTGCCAGCAGTTACTCATGGGGACAGGGCAATCAGCCCCAGCATTTT
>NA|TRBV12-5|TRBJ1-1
CASGSGVFTEAFF
TGTGCTAGTGGCTCGGGGGTGTTCACTGAAGCTTTCTTT
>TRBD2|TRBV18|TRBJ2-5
CASSPNTAGETQYF
TGTGCCAGCTCACCCAATACAGCGGGGGAGACCCAGTACTTC
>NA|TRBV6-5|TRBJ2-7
CASSYRGRYEQYF
TGTGCCAGCAGTTACCGAGGGCGATACGAGCAGTACTTC
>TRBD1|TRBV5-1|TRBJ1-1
CASSWGQGYTEAFF
TGCGCCAGCAGCTGGGGACAGGGTTACACTGAAGCTTTCTTT
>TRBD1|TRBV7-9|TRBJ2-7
CASSSTGDGSEQYF
TGTGCCAGCAGCTCGACAGGGGACGGTAGCGAGCAGTACTTC
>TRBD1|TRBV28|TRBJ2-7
CASRGTGLSYEQYF
TGTGCCAGCAGGGGGACAGGGTTGTCCTACGAGCAGTACTTC
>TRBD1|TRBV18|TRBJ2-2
CASARGQGANTGELFF
TGTGCCAGCGCACGGGGACAGGGGGCGAACACCGGGGAGCTGTTTTTT
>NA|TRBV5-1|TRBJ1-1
CASSIIPGGTEAFF
TGCGCCAGCAGCATAATACCGGGGGGCACTGAAGCTTTCTTT
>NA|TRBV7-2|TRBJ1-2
CASKEGSVLGYTF
TGTGCCAGCAAGGAGGGGTCTGTCCTCGGCTACACCTTC
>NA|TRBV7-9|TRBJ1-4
CASSLESANEKLFF
TGTGCCAGCAGCTTAGAGTCAGCGAATGAAAAACTGTTTTTT
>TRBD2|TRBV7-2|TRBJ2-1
CASSFSSGSPSYNEQFF
TGTGCCAGCAGCTTCTCAAGCGGGAGCCCGTCCTACAATGAGCAGTTCTTC
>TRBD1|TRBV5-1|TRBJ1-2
CASSTGQPIEGYTF
TGCGCCAGCAGTACGGGACAGCCGATTGAGGGCTACACCTTC
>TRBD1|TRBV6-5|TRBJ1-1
CASSQTGTGFEAFF
TGTGCCAGCAGTCAAACCGGGACAGGTTTCGAAGCTTTCTTT
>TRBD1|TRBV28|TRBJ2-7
CASSLQGAGPDSYEQYF
TGTGCCAGCAGCCTACAGGGGGCCGGGCCCGACTCCTACGAGCAGTACTTC
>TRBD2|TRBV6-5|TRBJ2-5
CASSFGLAGGWETQYF
TGTGCCAGCAGTTTCGGACTAGCGGGAGGCTGGGAGACCCAGTACTTC
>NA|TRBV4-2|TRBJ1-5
CASSQDRRVGNQPQHF
TGTGCCAGCAGCCAAGATCGCAGGGTGGGCAATCAGCCCCAGCATTTT
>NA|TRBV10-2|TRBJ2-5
CASSAGASGEETQYF
TGCGCCAGCAGTGCGGGAGCTTCGGGTGAAGAGACCCAGTACTTC
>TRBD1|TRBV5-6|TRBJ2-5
CASSFGRGYETQYF
TGTGCCAGCAGCTTTGGCAGGGGGTACGAGACCCAGTACTTC
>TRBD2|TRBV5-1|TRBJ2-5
CASSLLREGQETQYF
TGCGCCAGCAGCTTGTTGCGGGAGGGCCAAGAGACCCAGTACTTC
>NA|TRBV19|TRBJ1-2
CASSISHSNYGYTF
TGTGCCAGTAGTATTTCCCACAGTAACTATGGCTACACCTTC
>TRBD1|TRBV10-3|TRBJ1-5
CAISGVPGQGGSNQPQHF
TGTGCCATCAGTGGGGTGCCGGGACAGGGCGGTAGCAATCAGCCCCAGCATTTT
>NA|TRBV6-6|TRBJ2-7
CASSYRPGNPGEQYF
TGTGCCAGCAGTTACAGGCCAGGGAACCCTGGGGAGCAGTACTTC
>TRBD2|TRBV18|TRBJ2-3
CASSQRLAGEVDKQYF
TGTGCCAGCTCACAACGACTAGCGGGAGAAGTAGATAAGCAGTATTTT
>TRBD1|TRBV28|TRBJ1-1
CASSLGATGSPEAFF
TGTGCCAGCAGTTTGGGGGCGACAGGGAGCCCTGAAGCTTTCTTT
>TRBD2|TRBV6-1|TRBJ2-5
CASSELAGGPQETQYF
TGTGCCAGCAGTGAATTAGCGGGGGGCCCCCAAGAGACCCAGTACTTC
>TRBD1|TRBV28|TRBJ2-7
CASSQRTGNNPYEQYF
TGTGCCAGCAGCCAACGGACAGGGAACAACCCCTACGAGCAGTACTTC
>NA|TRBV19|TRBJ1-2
CASSAFREDGYTF
TGTGCCAGTAGTGCCTTCAGGGAGGACGGCTACACCTTC
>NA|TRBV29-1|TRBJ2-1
CSVGFHSYNEQFF
TGCAGCGTTGGTTTTCACTCCTACAATGAGCAGTTCTTC
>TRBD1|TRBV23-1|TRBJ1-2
CASERGRGCGYTF
TGCGCCAGCGAAAGGGGGCGCGGATGTGGCTACACCTTC
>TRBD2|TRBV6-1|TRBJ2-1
CASTPGAGFKAEQFF
TGTGCCAGCACCCCCGGAGCGGGATTCAAGGCTGAGCAGTTCTTC
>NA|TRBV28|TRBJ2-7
CASRPQAGVRYEQYF
TGTGCCAGCAGACCTCAGGCAGGGGTGAGATACGAGCAGTACTTC
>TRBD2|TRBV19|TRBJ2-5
CASGLAGGPGETQYF
TGTGCCAGCGGACTAGCGGGGGGGCCCGGGGAGACCCAGTACTTC
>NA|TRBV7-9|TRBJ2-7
CASSLAGQGSYEQYF
TGTGCCAGCAGCTTAGCGGGGCAGGGTTCCTACGAGCAGTACTTC
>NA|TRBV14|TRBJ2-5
CASSPPGADFQETQYF
TGTGCCAGCAGCCCGCCGGGTGCCGACTTTCAAGAGACCCAGTACTTC
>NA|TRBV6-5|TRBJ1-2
CASSEVRNYGYTF
TGTGCCAGCAGTGAGGTCCGTAACTATGGCTACACCTTC
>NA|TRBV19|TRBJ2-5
CATHRQVLRETQYF
TGTGCCACTCACCGACAGGTTTTGAGGGAGACCCAGTACTTC
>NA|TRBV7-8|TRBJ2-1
CASSSRGWGEQFF
TGTGCCAGCAGCAGCCGGGGGTGGGGTGAGCAGTTCTTC